Sequencing of this T cell receptor beta chain was carried out in a study of blood T cell repertoires in COVID-19. Study-level information: COVID-19 samples from acute and convalescent phases originated in the United States, Italy and Spain. Sample material is recorded as cDNA or gDNA derived from T cells, B-cell-depleted T cells, or PBMCs.

Authors' processing steps: Quantification of nucleated cells was approximated via reference gene primer amplification. Method: immunoSEQ multiplex PCR; TCRdb's copy keeps in-frame clones and lacks some. The V and J calls and the clone size are those of that table, but D and trimming were determined from the DNA. The table records about 310,000 clones, 85% to 90% of them present only once. Germline CDR1 reads SGHTA; CDR2 reads FQGNSA. Trimming at V came to 6 bases and at J to 0 bases, leaving 7 bases not matched to a gene. This CDR3 is built from 16 residues. The chain joins TRBV7-2 to TRBJ2-2, with 7 bases that match TRBD2. The clonotype comes from a man between 70 and 80 years old with acute or convalescent COVID-19. The sequenced material came from peripheral blood. CDR3 in amino acids: CASRYRTRSNTGELFF. In DNA form, the CDR3 reads TGTGCCAGCAGATATAGGACTAGATCGAACACCGGGGAGCTGTTTTTT.